This TCR beta chain stems from a study of blood T cell repertoires in COVID-19. Overall study context: The United States, Italy and Spain were the sources of the acute and convalescent COVID-19 samples. From T cells, B-cell-depleted T cells, or PBMCs came the material, which was cDNA or gDNA.

As originally analysed: Nucleated cell number was recorded as an estimate derived from reference gene primer amplification. TCRdb's table, derived via immunoSEQ multiplex PCR, lists solely in-frame clones and lacks some. V and J calls and clone size are those listed in that table; D and trimming were worked out from the DNA. This table has approximately 120,000 clones, over 70% appearing once. CDR3 length: 17 amino acids. Per germline, CDR1 SGHKS and CDR2 YYEKEE (reference sequence). The germline V and J ends were trimmed by 0 bases and 0 bases, with 15 bases remaining between them. This sequence was found in a woman in her fifties or sixties with acute or convalescent COVID-19. Sequenced: peripheral blood. The chain joins TRBV5-5 to TRBJ1-1; D not resolved. DNA for the CDR3: TGTGCCAGCAGCTTGGGACAAACCCTATACATGAACACTGAAGCTTTCTTT. This translates into CASSLGQTLYMNTEAFF.